The 31 T cell receptor beta chains given below trace back to one sample, sequenced in a study of T cell responses to AZD1222 COVID-19 vaccine. Data came from immunoSEQ multiplex PCR; TCRdb stores just in-frame clones and leaves some out. The repertoire has about 150,000 clones, roughly 91% of them found once; the top ten carry 1.5% to 2%. The sequencing here drew on peripheral blood, taken on day 0 of AZD1222 vaccination. These receptors all stem from an adult in good health.

The chain carries TRBV7-3 and TRBJ1-6; D unclear. Germline loops: CDR1 SGHTA, CDR2 FQGTGA. With 1 base removed from V and 8 bases from J, the gap between germline ends came to 12 bases. The CDR3 runs to 15 residues. CDR3 sequence (DNA): TGTGCCAGCAGCTTAAACCCGAACATGGATTCACCCCTCCACTTT. Amino acid sequence: CASSLNPNMDSPLHF.

The genes are TRBV19 and TRBJ1-1; D is unresolved. The CDR3 runs 12 residues. V dropped 6 bases and J dropped 6 bases, with 11 bases sitting between them. The germline V gene encodes CDR1 LNHDA and CDR2 SQIVND (reference sequence). For the CDR3, the DNA is TGTGCCAGTAGCGGACTTTCCCCTGAAGCTTTCTTT. Translation gives CASSGLSPEAFF.

The V gene is TRBV4-1, the J gene TRBJ1-3; TRBD1 might be the D (5 bases). The V and J ends lost 0 bases and 6 bases respectively, with 9 bases between them. Germline V gene lookup returns CDR1 MGHRA and CDR2 YSYEKL. The CDR3 is made up of 14 amino acids. CDR3 DNA: TGCGCCAGCAGCCAAGAACAGGTTGCAAACACCATATATTTT. Translated: CASSQEQVANTIYF.

The rearrangement links TRBV3-1 (or the pseudogene TRBV3-2) to TRBJ2-1; a weak D match, TRBD2 (5 bases). Germline CDR1 is LGHDT and CDR2 is YNNKEL (reference sequence). Trimming removed 0 bases at V and 12 bases at J, with 12 bases between. The CDR3 has 13 residues. The CDR3 nucleotides are TGTGCCAGCAGCCAAGATTGGCGGGCGGGGCAGTTCTTC. Residues: CASSQDWRAGQFF.

The chain combines TRBV5-6 with TRBJ2-5; unclear D gene. Germline CDR1 reads SGHDT; CDR2 reads YYEEEE. V lost 2 bases and J lost 2, with 10 bases in between. CDR3 length: 14 residues. The CDR3, as DNA: TGTGCCAGCAGCTTAGTAGGTCAGCAAGAGACCCAGTACTTC. The encoded protein is CASSLVGQQETQYF.

The CDR3 DNA reads as TGTGCCAGCTCACCTGCAGGGCCACGTACAAATGAGCAGTTCTTC. Protein sequence: CASSPAGPRTNEQFF. This sequence joins TRBV18 and TRBJ2-1, with a possible D match to TRBD1 (5 bases). This CDR3 is 15 amino acids long. Germline V gene lookup returns CDR1 KGHSH and CDR2 LQKENI. Deletions cut 3 bases from V and 7 bases from J, with 16 bases between.

This chain uses TRBV18 with TRBJ2-7, with TRBD1 identical over 9 bases. CDR3 length: 13 amino acids. Germline-derived CDR1 and CDR2 are KGHSH and LQKENI. Trimming cost V 6 bases and J 5 bases; bases outside gene matches: 5. CDR3 coding DNA: TGTGCCAGCTCGGAGGACAGGGGTCACGAGCAGTACTTC. Its protein is CASSEDRGHEQYF.

The J gene is TRBJ1-3, the V gene TRBV29-1, with D tentatively TRBD1 (5 bases). The CDR3 spans 14 residues. From germline, CDR1 is SQVTM and CDR2 ANQGSEA. V was clipped by 4 bases and J by 0 bases, with 10 bases between them. The CDR3 loop reads CSVGWGSSGNTIYF. CDR3 in DNA: TGCAGCGTTGGATGGGGGAGCTCTGGAAACACCATATATTTT.

CDR3 in DNA: TGTGCCAGCAGTTTTTCGGGTATGACCTACGAGCAGTACTTC. Residues: CASSFSGMTYEQYF. The chain links TRBV28 to TRBJ2-7; D is undetermined. V lost 3 bases and J lost 2, with 11 bases in between. The germline V gene has CDR1 MDHEN and CDR2 SYDVKM. The CDR3 extends over 14 amino acids.

This chain uses TRBV5-1 with TRBJ1-1; D is perhaps TRBD1 (5 bases). CDR3 length: 14 amino acids. Germline V lookup: CDR1 SGHRS, CDR2 YFSETQ. The ends were cut back, 0 bases at V and 4 bases at J, with 10 bases in the middle. The CDR3 region has the DNA TGCGCCAGCAGCTTGGGGCTGGGGGGCACTGAAGCTTTCTTT. It specifies CASSLGLGGTEAFF.

The V and J genes are TRBV18 and TRBJ1-2, with D possibly being TRBD1 (5 bases). The V gene lost 3 bases and the J gene lost 8 bases, with 16 bases spanning the gap. Germline values: CDR1 KGHSH, CDR2 LQKENI. The CDR3 has 14 amino acids. CDR3 region: CASSPAGGEEGYTF. The CDR3 DNA follows: TGTGCCAGCTCACCGGCGGGGGGAGAGGAGGGCTACACCTTC.

The chain joins TRBV6-5 to TRBJ1-6; D ambiguous. Germline V lookup: CDR1 MNHEY, CDR2 SVGAGI. V gave up 0 bases and J gave up 10 bases, with 16 bases separating them. The CDR3 is 16 residues long. Here the CDR3 DNA reads TGTGCCAGCAGTTACTCTAAGGGCCGGGGAGGCTCACCCCTCCACTTT. Protein sequence: CASSYSKGRGGSPLHF.

The V call is TRBV6-5, the J call TRBJ1-2, with TRBD1 matching over 7 bases. Unmatched junction bases numbered 7, after V lost 5 bases and J lost 7 bases. CDR3 size: 13 residues. The germline V gene has CDR1 MNHEY and CDR2 SVGAGI. The CDR3 protein is CASSPDRAGGYTF. The CDR3 region has the DNA TGTGCCAGCAGTCCAGACAGGGCGGGTGGCTACACCTTC.

This clone has a single count. V gene TRBV11-2 combines with J gene TRBJ2-1; D possibly uses TRBD1 or TRBD2 (5 bases each). Germline assignment: CDR1 SGHAT and CDR2 FQNNGV. V was trimmed by 5 bases and J by 2 bases, leaving 13 bases between them. The CDR3 extends over 15 amino acids. This chain's CDR3 is CASSPVRGAYNEQFF. Written as DNA, the CDR3 is TGTGCCAGCAGCCCCGTGAGGGGCGCCTACAATGAGCAGTTCTTC.

The genes are TRBV19 and TRBJ1-2, with a possible D match to TRBD1 (6 bases). CDR3 length: 13 amino acids. The germline V and J ends were trimmed by 6 bases and 2 bases, with 10 bases remaining between them. Per the germline V gene, CDR1 is LNHDA and CDR2 is SQIVND (reference sequence). The CDR3 bases are TGTGCCAGTAGGCGGGGGCCCAACTATGGCTACACCTTC. It specifies CASRRGPNYGYTF.

V and J are TRBV18 and TRBJ2-7; maybe TRBD1 (5 bases). Trimming removed 2 bases at V and 5 bases at J, with 7 bases between. Germline CDR1 and CDR2: KGHSH and LQKENI. The CDR3 loop spans 12 amino acids. This chain's CDR3 is CASSPIRDEQYF. CDR3 DNA: TGTGCCAGCTCACCAATCAGGGACGAGCAGTACTTC.

This chain joins TRBV11-2 and TRBJ2-5; 9 bases fit TRBD1. This CDR3 has 15 amino acids. J lost 0 bases, V lost 5 bases, and 4 bases had no gene match. Germline assignment: CDR1 SGHAT and CDR2 FQNNGV. The CDR3 protein is CASSLRDRDQETQYF. In DNA, the CDR3 is TGTGCCAGCAGCCTCCGGGACAGGGACCAAGAGACCCAGTACTTC.

The chain is built from TRBV11-2 and TRBJ1-1; D unclear. The CDR3 spans 14 residues. CDR1 is SGHAT and CDR2 is FQNNGV in the germline V gene. V lost 5 bases, J lost 1 base, and 11 bases lay in between. Here the CDR3 reads CASSPRGPNTEAFF. The CDR3 nucleotides read TGTGCCAGCAGCCCCCGCGGACCGAACACTGAAGCTTTCTTT.

J is TRBJ2-5 and V is TRBV9; the match to TRBD2 covers 13 bases. J was trimmed by 5 bases and V by 7 bases; bases with no gene match: 8. Germline-derived CDR1 and CDR2 are SGDLS and YYNGEE. This CDR3 has 15 amino acids. In nucleotides, the CDR3 is TGTGCCAGCGCCGGACTAGCGGGGGCCGGGGAGACCCAGTACTTC. Amino acid sequence: CASAGLAGAGETQYF.

The chain is built from TRBV7-8 and TRBJ1-1; 8 nucleotides line up with TRBD1. The CDR3 runs 18 residues. Germline V gives CDR1 SGHVS, CDR2 FQNEAQ. After removal of 2 bases from V and 1 base from J, the junction contained 12 bases not matched to a gene. CDR3 coding DNA: TGTGCCAGCAGCTTACCCCCAGGACAGGGAGGTCGGAACACTGAAGCTTTCTTT. This encodes CASSLPPGQGGRNTEAFF.

V gene TRBV2 combines with J gene TRBJ1-2; 12 nucleotides align to TRBD1. The J segment lost 4 bases and the V segment lost 2 bases, leaving 5 bases of the junction unmatched. The CDR3 covers 16 residues. Germline CDR1 reads SNHLY; CDR2 reads FYNNEI. CDR3 amino acids: CASSEPGTGGVYGYTF. The CDR3 DNA reads TGTGCCAGCAGTGAACCCGGGACAGGGGGCGTCTATGGCTACACCTTC.

This clone was seen a handful of times. The chain uses TRBV7-3 and TRBJ2-7; 10 bases line up with TRBD2. Germline V gene sequence: CDR1 SGHTA, CDR2 FQGTGA. Trimming took 6 bases from V and 0 from J; bases not matched to a gene: 5. CDR3 length: 15 amino acids. CDR3 residues: CASSPSGGASYEQYF. The DNA of the CDR3 is TGTGCCAGCAGTCCGAGCGGGGGGGCCTCCTACGAGCAGTACTTC.

The chain is built from TRBV5-6 and TRBJ2-2; D possibly uses TRBD1 or TRBD2 (5 bases each). CDR1 and CDR2 from the germline V gene are SGHDT and YYEEEE. Trimming cost V 4 bases and J 3 bases, with 13 bases left between them. The CDR3 totals 15 residues. The CDR3 reads CASSGYGADTGELFF. Here the CDR3 DNA reads TGTGCCAGCAGCGGGTACGGGGCCGACACCGGGGAGCTGTTTTTT.

The chain links TRBV7-9 to TRBJ1-1; D gene uncertain. The CDR3 extends over 14 amino acids. Trimming removed 7 bases at V and 0 bases at J, with 12 bases between. The germline V gene has CDR1 SEHNR and CDR2 FQNEAQ (reference sequence). CDR3 residues: CASTIPQVNTEAFF. DNA of the CDR3: TGTGCCAGCACCATCCCCCAAGTGAACACTGAAGCTTTCTTT.

The rearrangement joins TRBV15 to TRBJ2-7; 8 nucleotides line up with TRBD2. CDR3 length equals 15 residues. Unmatched junction bases numbered 7, after V lost 5 bases and J lost 1 base. Germline loops: CDR1 LNHNV, CDR2 YYDKDF (reference sequence). CDR3 amino acids: CATSAWRGASYEQYF. The CDR3 DNA reads as TGTGCCACCAGCGCATGGCGGGGGGCATCCTACGAGCAGTACTTC.

The chain has TRBV7-9 and TRBJ2-1; 8 positions agree with TRBD1. V was clipped by 4 bases and J by 6 bases; unmatched bases: 8. This CDR3 region has 15 residues. In germline, CDR1 is SEHNR, CDR2 FQNEAQ (reference sequence). CDR3 protein: CASSWTGRIGNEQFF. CDR3 in DNA: TGTGCCAGCAGCTGGACAGGGCGGATTGGCAATGAGCAGTTCTTC.

This clone has only one observation. The chain is built from TRBV6-5 and TRBJ2-1; the D gene is possibly TRBD1 (5 bases). The V end was cut by 2 bases, the J end by 3 bases, with 11 bases between. This CDR3 contains 15 residues. Germline V gene data show CDR1 as MNHEY and CDR2 as SVGAGI. CDR3: CASSYRRQSYNEQFF. The CDR3 region has the DNA TGTGCCAGCAGTTACAGGCGACAGAGCTACAATGAGCAGTTCTTC.

The CDR3 protein is CASSLGQGSNEKLFF. For the CDR3, the DNA is TGTGCCAGCAGCTTAGGACAGGGAAGTAATGAAAAACTGTTTTTT. The chain carries TRBV7-6 and TRBJ1-4, with 7 positions matching TRBD1. The CDR3 contains 15 residues. Germline CDR1 reads SGHVS; CDR2 reads FNYEAQ. The V gene end was trimmed by 1 base and the J gene end by 4 bases; junction bases not matched to a gene: 3.

V gene TRBV11-2 combines with J gene TRBJ2-3, with TRBD2 matching over 9 bases. Trimming at V came to 3 bases and at J to 9 bases, leaving 13 bases not matched to a gene. The germline CDR1 and CDR2 sequences are SGHAT and FQNNGV. The CDR3 covers 16 residues. DNA of the CDR3: TGTGCCAGCAGCTTGGGGCGGGAGGGCCGTTACGGGACGCAGTATTTT. Protein: CASSLGREGRYGTQYF.

This chain connects TRBV18 to TRBJ2-3; D possibly matches TRBD1 or TRBD2 (5 bases each). Trimming took off 6 bases at V and 4 bases at J, with 14 bases between the two ends. The CDR3 consists of 14 residues. Germline-derived CDR1 and CDR2 are KGHSH and LQKENI. CDR3 DNA sequence: TGTGCCAGCTCTCCAGTCGTGGGGGCAGATACGCAGTATTTT. This translates into CASSPVVGADTQYF.

This clone was seen only a few times. V is TRBV2 and J is TRBJ2-3; 7 positions match TRBD1. Germline CDR1 is SNHLY and CDR2 is FYNNEI. The CDR3 loop spans 16 amino acids. V lost 6 bases to trimming and J lost 4 bases; unmatched junction nucleotides: 13. The CDR3 region has the DNA TGTGCCAGCAGCCCACATCGACAGGGCTTGCCAGATACGCAGTATTTT. Translated, it gives CASSPHRQGLPDTQYF.